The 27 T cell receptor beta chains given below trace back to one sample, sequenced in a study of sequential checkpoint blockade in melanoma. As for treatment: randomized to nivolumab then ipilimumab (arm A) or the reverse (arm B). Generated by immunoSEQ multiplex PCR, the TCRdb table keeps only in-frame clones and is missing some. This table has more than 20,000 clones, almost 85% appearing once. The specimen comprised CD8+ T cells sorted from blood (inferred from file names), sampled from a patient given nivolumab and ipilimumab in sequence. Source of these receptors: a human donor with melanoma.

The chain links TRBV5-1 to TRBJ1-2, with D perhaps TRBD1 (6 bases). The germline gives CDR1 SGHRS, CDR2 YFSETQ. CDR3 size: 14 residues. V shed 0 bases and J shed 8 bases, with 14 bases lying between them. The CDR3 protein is CASSLAEGVGGYTF. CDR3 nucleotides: TGCGCCAGCAGCTTGGCCGAGGGGGTAGGGGGCTACACCTTC. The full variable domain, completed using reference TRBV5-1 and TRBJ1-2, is KAGVTQTPRYLIKTRGQQVTLSCSPISGHRSVSWYQQTPGQGLQFLFEYFSETQRNKGNFPGRFSGRQFSNSRSEMNVSTLELGDSALYLCASSLAEGVGGYTFGSGTRLTVV.

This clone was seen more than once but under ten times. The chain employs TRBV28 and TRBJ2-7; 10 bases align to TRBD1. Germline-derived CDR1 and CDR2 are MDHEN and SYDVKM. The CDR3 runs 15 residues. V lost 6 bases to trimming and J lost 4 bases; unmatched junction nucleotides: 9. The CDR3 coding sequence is TGTGCCAGCAGCCTTCTAGGGACAGGGGTGTACGAGCAGTACTTC. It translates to CASSLLGTGVYEQYF.

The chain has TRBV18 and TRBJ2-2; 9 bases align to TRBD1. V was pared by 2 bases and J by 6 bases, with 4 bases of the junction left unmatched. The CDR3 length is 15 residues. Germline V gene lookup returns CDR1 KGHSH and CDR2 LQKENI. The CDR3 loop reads CASSPRQGDPGELFF. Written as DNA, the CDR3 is TGTGCCAGCTCACCAAGACAGGGGGACCCCGGGGAGCTGTTTTTT.

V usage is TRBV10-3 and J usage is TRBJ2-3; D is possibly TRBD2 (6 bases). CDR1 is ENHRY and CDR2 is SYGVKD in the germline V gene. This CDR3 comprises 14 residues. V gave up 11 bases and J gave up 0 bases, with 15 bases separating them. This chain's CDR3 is CAFASGSSTDTQYF. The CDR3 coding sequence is TGTGCCTTTGCGAGCGGGTCTAGCACAGATACGCAGTATTTT.

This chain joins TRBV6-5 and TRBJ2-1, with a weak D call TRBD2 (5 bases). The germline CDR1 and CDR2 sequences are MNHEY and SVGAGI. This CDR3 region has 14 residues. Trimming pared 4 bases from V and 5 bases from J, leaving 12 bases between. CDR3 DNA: TGTGCCAGCAGTTCCCTCGGGATCCACAATGAGCAGTTCTTC. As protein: CASSSLGIHNEQFF.

CDR3 nucleotides: TGTGCCAGCAGTTCTGGACGGGGGAACACTGAAGCTTTCTTT. Amino acids: CASSSGRGNTEAFF. The V gene is TRBV28, the J gene TRBJ1-1; no firm D call. In germline, CDR1 is MDHEN, CDR2 SYDVKM. V lost 4 bases, J lost 1 base, and 10 bases lay in between. This CDR3 is built from 14 residues. Looking up the rest from reference TRBV28 and TRBJ1-1 gives the full variable domain: DVKVTQSSRYLVKRTGEKVFLECVQDMDHENMFWYRQDPGLGLRLIYFSYDVKMKEKGDIPEGYSVSREKKERFSLILESASTNQTSMYLCASSSGRGNTEAFFGQGTRLTVV.

CDR3 loop: CSAEQGTGPAGQYF. For the CDR3, the DNA is TGCAGCGCTGAGCAGGGGACAGGACCCGCCGGGCAGTACTTC. The chain uses TRBV29-1 and TRBJ2-7, with 8 bases matching TRBD1. Trimming removed 7 bases from V and 9 bases from J; junction bases left unmatched: 17. The germline CDR1 and CDR2 sequences are SQVTM and ANQGSEA. The CDR3 has 14 amino acids.

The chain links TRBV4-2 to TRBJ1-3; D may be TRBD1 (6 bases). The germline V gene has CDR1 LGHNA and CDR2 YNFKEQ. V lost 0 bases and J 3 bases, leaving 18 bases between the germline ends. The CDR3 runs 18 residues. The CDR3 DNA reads TGTGCCAGCAGCCAAGATGTCATAGGGAGGGGGAATGGAAACACCATATATTTT. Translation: CASSQDVIGRGNGNTIYF.

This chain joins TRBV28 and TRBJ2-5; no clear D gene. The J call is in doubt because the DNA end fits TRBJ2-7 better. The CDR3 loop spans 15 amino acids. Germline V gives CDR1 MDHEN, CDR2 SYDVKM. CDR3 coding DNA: TGTGCCAGCAGTACGCCGCCAGGTTCTTCCTACGAGCAGTACTTC. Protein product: CASSTPPGSSYEQYF.

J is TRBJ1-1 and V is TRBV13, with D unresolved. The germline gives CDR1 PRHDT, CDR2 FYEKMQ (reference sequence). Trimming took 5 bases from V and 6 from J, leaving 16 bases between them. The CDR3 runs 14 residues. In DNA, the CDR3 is TGTGCCAGCAGCCAAACAGAGTGGGCCGCTGAAGCTTTCTTT. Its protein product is CASSQTEWAAEAFF.

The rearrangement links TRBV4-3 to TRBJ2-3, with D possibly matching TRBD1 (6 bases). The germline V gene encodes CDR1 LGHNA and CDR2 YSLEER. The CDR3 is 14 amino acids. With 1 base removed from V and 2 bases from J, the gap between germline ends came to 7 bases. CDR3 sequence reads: CASSQGDNTDTQYF. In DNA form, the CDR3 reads TGCGCCAGCAGCCAAGGGGACAACACAGATACGCAGTATTTT.

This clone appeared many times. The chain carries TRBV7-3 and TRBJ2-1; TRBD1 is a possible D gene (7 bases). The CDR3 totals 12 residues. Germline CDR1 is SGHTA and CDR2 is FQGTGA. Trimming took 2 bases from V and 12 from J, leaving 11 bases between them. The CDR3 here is CASSLQGGGQFF. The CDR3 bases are TGTGCCAGCAGCTTACAGGGGGGAGGGCAGTTCTTC.

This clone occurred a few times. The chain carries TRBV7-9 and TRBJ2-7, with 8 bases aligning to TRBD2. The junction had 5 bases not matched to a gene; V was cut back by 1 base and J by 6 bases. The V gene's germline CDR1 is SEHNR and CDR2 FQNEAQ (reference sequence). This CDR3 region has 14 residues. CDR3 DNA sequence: TGTGCCAGCAGCTTAGAGCGGGAGTCGTCCGAGCAGTACTTC. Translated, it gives CASSLERESSEQYF.

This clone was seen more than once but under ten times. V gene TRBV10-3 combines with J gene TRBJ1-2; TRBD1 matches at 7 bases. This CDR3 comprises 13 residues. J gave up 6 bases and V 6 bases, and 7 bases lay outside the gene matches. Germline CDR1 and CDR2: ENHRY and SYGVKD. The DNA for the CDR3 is TGTGCCATCAGGGGGACAGTCAATGATGGCTACACCTTC. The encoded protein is CAIRGTVNDGYTF.

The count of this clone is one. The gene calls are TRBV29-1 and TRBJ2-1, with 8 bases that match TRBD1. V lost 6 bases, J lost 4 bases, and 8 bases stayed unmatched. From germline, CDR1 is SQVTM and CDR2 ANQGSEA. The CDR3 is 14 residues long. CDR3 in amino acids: CSVPDRGSYNEQFF. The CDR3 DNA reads TGCAGCGTCCCTGACAGGGGATCGTACAATGAGCAGTTCTTC.

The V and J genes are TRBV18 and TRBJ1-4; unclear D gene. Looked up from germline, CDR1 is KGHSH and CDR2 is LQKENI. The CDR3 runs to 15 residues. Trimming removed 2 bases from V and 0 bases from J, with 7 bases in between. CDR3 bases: TGTGCCAGCTCACCAGTCCAGACAACTAATGAAAAACTGTTTTTT. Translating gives CASSPVQTTNEKLFF.

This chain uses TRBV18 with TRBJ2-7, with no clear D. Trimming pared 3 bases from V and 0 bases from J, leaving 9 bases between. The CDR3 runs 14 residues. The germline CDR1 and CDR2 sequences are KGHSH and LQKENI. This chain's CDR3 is CASSPGRNSYEQYF. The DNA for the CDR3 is TGTGCCAGCTCACCGGGCCGGAACTCCTACGAGCAGTACTTC.

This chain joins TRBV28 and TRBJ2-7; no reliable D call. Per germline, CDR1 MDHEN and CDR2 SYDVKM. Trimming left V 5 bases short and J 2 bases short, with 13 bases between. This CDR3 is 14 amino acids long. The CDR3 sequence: CASSPGGPPYEQYF. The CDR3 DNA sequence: TGTGCCAGCAGTCCTGGTGGCCCTCCCTACGAGCAGTACTTC.

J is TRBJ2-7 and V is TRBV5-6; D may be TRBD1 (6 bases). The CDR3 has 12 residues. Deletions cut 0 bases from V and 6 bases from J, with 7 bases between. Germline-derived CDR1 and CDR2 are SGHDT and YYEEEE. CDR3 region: CASSLVGAEQYF. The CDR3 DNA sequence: TGTGCCAGCAGCTTGGTGGGGGCCGAGCAGTACTTC. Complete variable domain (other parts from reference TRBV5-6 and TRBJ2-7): DAGVTQSPTHLIKTRGQQVTLRCSPKSGHDTVSWYQQALGQGPQFIFQYYEEEERQRGNFPDRFSGHQFPNYSSELNVNALLLGDSALYLCASSLVGAEQYFGPGTRLTVT.

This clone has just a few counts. The CDR3 coding sequence is TGTGCCAGCAGTTACAGGGGGCGCAGGGAGACCCAGTACTTC. This gives the protein CASSYRGRRETQYF. J is TRBJ2-5 and V is TRBV28; 9 bases are a match to TRBD1. Unmatched junction bases numbered 5, after V lost 4 bases and J lost 5 bases. From germline, CDR1 is MDHEN and CDR2 SYDVKM. This CDR3 is 14 amino acids long.

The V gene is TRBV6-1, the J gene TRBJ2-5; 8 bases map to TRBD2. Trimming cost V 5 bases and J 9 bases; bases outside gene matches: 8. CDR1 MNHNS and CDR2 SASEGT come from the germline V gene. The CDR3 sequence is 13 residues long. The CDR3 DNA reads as TGTGCCAGCAGTAAACCGGGACTAGTGGCCCAGTACTTC. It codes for CASSKPGLVAQYF.

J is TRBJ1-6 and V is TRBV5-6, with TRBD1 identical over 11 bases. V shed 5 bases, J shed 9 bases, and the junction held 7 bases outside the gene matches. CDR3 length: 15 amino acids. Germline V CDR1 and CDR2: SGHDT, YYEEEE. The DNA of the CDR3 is TGTGCCAGCAGGCGGACAGGGGGCGGTAGTTCACCCCTCCACTTT. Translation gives CASRRTGGGSSPLHF.

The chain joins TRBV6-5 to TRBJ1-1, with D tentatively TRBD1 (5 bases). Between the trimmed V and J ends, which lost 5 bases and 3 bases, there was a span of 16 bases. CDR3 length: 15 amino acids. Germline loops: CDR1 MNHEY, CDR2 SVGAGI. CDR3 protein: CASSPAGRGYTEAFF. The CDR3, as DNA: TGTGCCAGCAGTCCCGCCGGGAGGGGCTACACTGAAGCTTTCTTT.

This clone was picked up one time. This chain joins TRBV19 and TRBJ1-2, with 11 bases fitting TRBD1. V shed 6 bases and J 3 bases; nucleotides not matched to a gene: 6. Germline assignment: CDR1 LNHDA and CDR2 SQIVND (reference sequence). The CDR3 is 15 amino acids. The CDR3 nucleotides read TGTGCCAGTAGCGCGGGACAGGGGGGCCACTATGGCTACACCTTC. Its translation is CASSAGQGGHYGYTF.

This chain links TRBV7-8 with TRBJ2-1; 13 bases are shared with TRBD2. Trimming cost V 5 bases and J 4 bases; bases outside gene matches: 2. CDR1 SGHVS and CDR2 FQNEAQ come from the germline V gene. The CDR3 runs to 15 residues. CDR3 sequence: CASSKLAGGYNEQFF. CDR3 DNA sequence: TGTGCCAGCAGCAAACTAGCGGGAGGGTACAATGAGCAGTTCTTC.

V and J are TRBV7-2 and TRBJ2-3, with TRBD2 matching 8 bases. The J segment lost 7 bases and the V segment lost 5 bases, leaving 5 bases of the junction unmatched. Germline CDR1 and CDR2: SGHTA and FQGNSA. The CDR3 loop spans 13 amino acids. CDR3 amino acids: CASSPGGVYTQYF. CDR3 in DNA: TGTGCCAGCAGCCCCGGGGGGGTATATACGCAGTATTTT.

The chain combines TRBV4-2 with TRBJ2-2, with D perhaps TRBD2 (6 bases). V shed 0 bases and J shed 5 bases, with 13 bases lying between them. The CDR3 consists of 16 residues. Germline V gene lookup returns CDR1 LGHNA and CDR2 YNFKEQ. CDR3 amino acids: CASSQDLRLETGELFF. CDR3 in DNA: TGTGCCAGCAGCCAAGATTTGAGACTAGAAACCGGGGAGCTGTTTTTT.